This entry lists 25 T cell receptor beta chains sequenced from one sample in a study of T cells in Graves' hyperthyroidism and ophthalmopathy. Amplified TCR beta CDR3 regions derived from RNA transcripts. When the TCR CDR3 underwent first-round RT-PCR, the HTBI primer set was used. TCRdb analysed the multiplex PCR reads with MiXCR anew, one entry per CDR3 protein. Of hundreds of thousands of distinct CDR3 sequences listed, roughly 20% were seen once; the top ten hold approximately 30%. Sequencing used blood. All receptors derive from a man aged 25 to 45 with Graves' ophthalmopathy.

The rearrangement links TRBV30 to TRBJ2-7; 9 nucleotides match TRBD2. The length of the CDR3 is 14 residues. V lost 4 bases to trimming and J lost 6 bases; unmatched junction nucleotides: 10. Germline values: CDR1 GTSNPN, CDR2 SVGIG (reference sequence). The CDR3 region is CAWTRLAVYGEQYF. The CDR3 DNA reads as TGTGCCTGGACCCGACTAGCGGTATACGGCGAGCAGTACTTC.

The chain links TRBV29-1 to TRBJ2-2, with a possible D match to TRBD1 (6 bases). Trimming removed 4 bases at V and 5 bases at J, with 14 bases between. Germline-derived CDR1 and CDR2 are SQVTM and ANQGSEA. The CDR3 consists of 14 residues. The CDR3 here is CSVVGDQGTGELFF. DNA of the CDR3: TGCAGCGTTGTAGGGGACCAGGGGACCGGGGAGCTGTTTTTT.

This clonotype was seen a few times. The chain has TRBV24-1 and TRBJ2-3; TRBD2 matches at 14 bases. V lost 7 bases to trimming and J lost 2 bases; unmatched junction nucleotides: 10. CDR1 and CDR2 (germline): KGHDR, SFDVKD. This CDR3 is 18 amino acids long. The DNA for the CDR3 is TGTGCCACCAGCTTCCCGGGACTAGCGGGAGAGGCCACAGATACGCAGTATTTT. Its protein product is CATSFPGLAGEATDTQYF.

The rearrangement joins TRBV29-1 to TRBJ1-2; D not resolved. Trimming left V 2 bases short and J 8 bases short, with 9 bases between. There are 11 residues in the CDR3. Germline-derived CDR1 and CDR2 are SQVTM and ANQGSEA. This CDR3 reads CSVESRQGYTF. CDR3 nucleotide sequence: TGCAGCGTTGAATCCCGTCAGGGCTACACCTTC.

Only a few counts were recorded for this clonotype. CDR3 in amino acids: CSADSRDSRSSGANVLTF. For the CDR3, the DNA is TGCAGTGCTGATTCCCGGGACTCCCGAAGCTCTGGGGCCAACGTCCTGACTTTC. The chain couples TRBV20-1 to TRBJ2-6; D is possibly TRBD2 (6 bases). The CDR3 is 18 residues long. Trimming pared 5 bases from V and 0 bases from J, leaving 20 bases between. Per germline, CDR1 DFQATT and CDR2 SNEGSKA (reference sequence).

Concerning this clonotype itself: The CDR3 end shows no conserved phenylalanine or tryptophan, and so a read error is likely. The chain links TRBV4-1 to TRBJ1-2, with D hard to call. The CDR3 has 13 residues. Germline CDR1 and CDR2: MGHRA and YSYEKL. The germline V and J ends were trimmed by 0 bases and 4 bases, with 6 bases remaining between them. CDR3 sequence reads: CASSQDLSYGYTS. The DNA for the CDR3 is TGCGCCAGCAGCCAAGATCTAAGCTATGGCTACACCTCC.

This chain joins TRBV6-2 or TRBV6-3 and TRBJ2-7; 8 bases are shared with TRBD1. CDR3 length equals 18 residues. Looked up from germline, CDR1 is MNHEY and CDR2 is SVGEGT. J lost 1 base, V lost 4 bases, and 15 bases had no gene match. The CDR3 reads CASSSLGQGRLGSYEQYF. Written as DNA, the CDR3 is TGTGCCAGCAGTTCCCTAGGACAGGGAAGGCTTGGGTCCTACGAGCAGTACTTC.

This clonotype was counted at least ten times. The chain couples TRBV27 to TRBJ2-7; TRBD2 matches 10 bases. The CDR3 is made up of 16 amino acids. The V gene end was trimmed by 0 bases and the J gene end by 6 bases; junction bases not matched to a gene: 8. Per germline, CDR1 MNHEY and CDR2 SMNVEV (reference sequence). The CDR3 spells CASSLSPAGGFSEQYF. For the CDR3, the DNA is TGTGCCAGCAGTTTATCTCCAGCGGGAGGGTTTTCCGAGCAGTACTTC.

The chain uses TRBV10-3 and TRBJ2-3, with TRBD1 identical over 10 bases. The CDR3 length is 15 residues. Losses at the gene ends were 6 bases for V and 1 base for J; bases not matched to a gene: 4. Per germline, CDR1 ENHRY and CDR2 SYGVKD. The CDR3 DNA reads as TGTGCCATCAGCCAGGGACAGGGGCGCACAGATACGCAGTATTTT. It yields the protein CAISQGQGRTDTQYF.

J is TRBJ2-2 and V is TRBV7-2; the D is unclear. Germline lookup yields CDR1 SGHTA and CDR2 FQGNSA. The CDR3 covers 18 residues. V was trimmed by 3 bases and J by 1 base, leaving 18 bases between them. CDR3 sequence reads: CASSFPLGVPLNTGELFF. The CDR3 nucleotides are TGTGCCAGCAGCTTTCCCCTTGGGGTACCCTTGAACACCGGGGAGCTGTTTTTT. Based on the CDR3 plus reference TRBV7-2 and TRBJ2-2, the full variable domain is GAGVSQSPSNKVTEKGKDVELRCDPISGHTALYWYRQSLGQGLEFLIYFQGNSAPDKSGLPSDRFSAERTGGSVSTLTIQRTQQEDSAVYLCASSFPLGVPLNTGELFFGEGSRLTVL.

This clonotype occurred many times. The rearrangement uses TRBV30 and TRBJ2-7; TRBD2 aligns across 7 bases. The CDR3 runs to 13 residues. The V gene's germline CDR1 is GTSNPN and CDR2 SVGIG (reference sequence). V shed 3 bases and J 0 bases; nucleotides not matched to a gene: 2. CDR3 DNA: TGTGCCTGGAGAGGGGACTACTCCTACGAGCAGTACTTC. Its translation is CAWRGDYSYEQYF.

V and J are TRBV30 and TRBJ1-3; 7 bases fit TRBD1. Germline CDR1 and CDR2: GTSNPN and SVGIG (reference sequence). J gave up 3 bases and V 5 bases, and 4 bases lay outside the gene matches. This CDR3 has 13 amino acids. CDR3 coding DNA: TGTGCCTGGGAGACAGGGTATGGAAACACCATATATTTT. It is translated as CAWETGYGNTIYF.

This clonotype was seen a few times. The chain recombines TRBV6-1 with TRBJ2-3; a weak D match, TRBD2 (5 bases). Germline V gene lookup returns CDR1 MNHNS and CDR2 SASEGT. This CDR3 spans 16 amino acids. V shed 2 bases and J shed 4 bases, with 16 bases lying between them. CDR3 coding DNA: TGTGCCAGCAGTGAAAGGTTGGTGGGAGTAGCAGATACGCAGTATTTT. Translated, it gives CASSERLVGVADTQYF.

This clonotype showed up many times. The J gene is TRBJ2-1, the V gene TRBV7-8; no firm D call. Germline V lookup: CDR1 SGHVS, CDR2 FQNEAQ. This CDR3 region has 12 residues. V shed 2 bases and J shed 10 bases, with 9 bases lying between them. CDR3 region: CASSLTLREQFF. The CDR3, as DNA: TGTGCCAGCAGCTTAACACTAAGGGAGCAGTTCTTC. Full variable domain (missing parts from reference TRBV7-8 and TRBJ2-1): GAGVSQSPRYKVAKRGQDVALRCDPISGHVSLFWYQQALGQGPEFLTYFQNEAQLDKSGLPSDRFFAERPEGSVSTLKIQRTQQEDSAVYLCASSLTLREQFFGPGTRLTVL.

V is TRBV7-9 and J is TRBJ1-5; TRBD1 matches 9 bases. There are 20 residues in the CDR3. Germline V CDR1 and CDR2: SEHNR, FQNEAQ (reference sequence). The V segment lost 5 bases and the J segment 0 bases; nucleotides outside the gene matches: 17. Here the CDR3 DNA reads TGTGCCAGCAGCCCGAGCGCTAACCGGGACAGGGACCATAGCAATCAGCCCCAGCATTTT. It yields the protein CASSPSANRDRDHSNQPQHF. Full variable domain (rest looked up from reference TRBV7-9 and TRBJ1-5): DTGVSQNPRHKITKRGQNVTFRCDPISEHNRLYWYRQTLGQGPEFLTYFQNEAQLEKSRLLSDRFSAERPKGSFSTLEIQRTEQGDSAMYLCASSPSANRDRDHSNQPQHFGDGTRLSIL.

This clonotype was detected ten times or more. The CDR3 DNA reads TGTGCCAGCGCGACGGGCCTACAAGAGACCCAGTACTTC. This encodes CASATGLQETQYF. The chain couples TRBV2 to TRBJ2-5; D is unresolved. Trimming took off 8 bases at V and 2 bases at J, with 12 bases between the two ends. Germline V gene data show CDR1 as SNHLY and CDR2 as FYNNEI. The CDR3 length is 13 residues.

This chain joins TRBV30 and TRBJ2-7; the D is unclear. Germline V gene sequence: CDR1 GTSNPN, CDR2 SVGIG (reference sequence). The CDR3 spans 16 residues. V was clipped by 0 bases and J by 5 bases, with 20 bases between them. The CDR3 region is CAWSVRPNFLRNEQYF. CDR3 nucleotides: TGTGCCTGGAGTGTCCGGCCTAACTTCCTTAGAAACGAGCAGTACTTC.

This clonotype was seen a few times. The chain carries TRBV5-1 and TRBJ1-1, with D uncertain. Trimming pared 0 bases from V and 2 bases from J, leaving 11 bases between. The CDR3 contains 15 residues. CDR1 is SGHRS, CDR2 YFSETQ, per germline. Here the CDR3 reads CASSLAGLENTEAFF. DNA of the CDR3: TGCGCCAGCAGCTTGGCCGGGCTTGAAAACACTGAAGCTTTCTTT.

At least ten counts were recorded for this clonotype. V is TRBV6-5 and J is TRBJ2-5, with 8 positions matching TRBD2. There are 16 residues in the CDR3. Per germline, CDR1 MNHEY and CDR2 SVGAGI. Trimming took 2 bases from V and 2 from J; bases not matched to a gene: 7. CDR3 bases: TGTGCCAGCAGTTACGGGTCGGGAGGGCCTCAAGAGACCCAGTACTTC. The encoded protein is CASSYGSGGPQETQYF.

The rearrangement links TRBV30 to TRBJ2-2; TRBD2 aligns across 14 bases. The V and J ends lost 2 bases and 4 bases, in that order; junction bases with no gene match: 9. Germline V gives CDR1 GTSNPN, CDR2 SVGIG (reference sequence). The CDR3 contains 18 residues. The DNA of the CDR3 is TGTGCCTGGAGTAGGGGACTAGCGGGAGAGCTGAGCACCGGGGAGCTGTTTTTT. Amino acid sequence: CAWSRGLAGELSTGELFF.

The chain uses TRBV29-1 and TRBJ2-1; TRBD2 is a possible D gene (5 bases). This CDR3 has 14 residues. V was shortened by 3 bases and J by 4 bases, with 13 bases between the two germline ends. Germline values: CDR1 SQVTM, CDR2 ANQGSEA. CDR3 in DNA: TGCAGCGTTGACCAGCGGCAAACTTACAATGAGCAGTTCTTC. Translated: CSVDQRQTYNEQFF.

The V call is TRBV30, the J call TRBJ2-5; D unresolved. The V gene's germline CDR1 is GTSNPN and CDR2 SVGIG (reference sequence). This CDR3 is 15 amino acids long. Trimming left V 3 bases short and J 0 bases short, with 14 bases between. The CDR3 bases are TGTGCCTGGAGCATTGTGGGCACCTACCAAGAGACCCAGTACTTC. Its protein product is CAWSIVGTYQETQYF.

The chain links TRBV28 to TRBJ1-4; maybe TRBD1 (5 bases). Trimming removed 3 bases from V and 8 bases from J, with 13 bases in between. The CDR3 consists of 14 residues. Per the germline V gene, CDR1 is MDHEN and CDR2 is SYDVKM. In nucleotides, the CDR3 is TGTGCCAGCAGTTTGGGGGAGATAGGGGAAAAACTGTTTTTT. It codes for CASSLGEIGEKLFF.

A note on this clonotype: With a much larger clone just one base away, this may be a read error. The chain couples TRBV30 to TRBJ2-1, with D possibly being TRBD1 (6 bases). The CDR3 extends over 15 amino acids. Looked up from germline, CDR1 is GTSNPN and CDR2 is SVGIG (reference sequence). The CDR3 DNA reads TGTGCCTGGACCCAGGGGTTGAGCTCCTACAATGGGCAGTTCTTC. This gives the protein CAWTQGLSSYNGQFF. The variable domain in full, with the rest retrieved from reference TRBV30 and TRBJ2-1, is SQTIHQWPATLVQPVGSPLSLECTVEGTSNPNLYWYRQAAGRGLQLLFYSVGIGQISSEVPQNLSASRPQDRQFILSSKKLLLSDSGFYLCAWTQGLSSYNGQFFGPGTRLTVL.

This clonotype appeared many times. The chain has TRBV28 and TRBJ2-2; 8 bases line up with TRBD2. Germline V gene data show CDR1 as MDHEN and CDR2 as SYDVKM. V dropped 5 bases and J dropped 3; count of bases not matched to a gene: 5. CDR3 size: 15 residues. CDR3 residues: CASSPGLAHTGELFF. The CDR3 DNA is TGTGCCAGCAGTCCAGGACTAGCCCACACCGGGGAGCTGTTTTTT.